Each of the 17 T cell receptor beta chains below was sequenced from the same sample in a study of T cells in localized non-small cell lung cancer. Using immunoSEQ multiplex PCR, the repertoire was profiled, and TCRdb retains in-frame clones only, with some absent. The table lists roughly 30,000 clones, roughly 89% of them singletons, with around 2.8% in the top ten. This material consisted of peripheral blood, taken before any cancer treatment. These TCRs come from a woman between 18 and 49 years old with stage I lung adenocarcinoma.

Sample share makes this clone medium-sized. This CDR3 is also generated by other DNA sequences in the sample. V gene TRBV7-9 combines with J gene TRBJ2-7; TRBD2 agrees at 9 bases. Germline-derived CDR1 and CDR2 are SEHNR and FQNEAQ (reference sequence). The ends lost 5 bases at V and 0 bases at J; junction bases unmatched: 14. CDR3 size: 18 residues. CDR3 in DNA: TGTGCCAGCAGCCCAGCCCAGAGTAGCGGGAGAATCTCCTACGAGCAGTACTTC. Protein product: CASSPAQSSGRISYEQYF.

The genes are TRBV5-1 and TRBJ2-5, with no clear D. Germline V CDR1 and CDR2: SGHRS, YFSETQ. V lost 0 bases to trimming and J lost 0 bases, with 12 bases between them. The CDR3 covers 16 residues. CDR3 bases: TGCGCCAGCAGCTTGGGGTCTATCCAGTACCAAGAGACCCAGTACTTC. Translating it yields CASSLGSIQYQETQYF.

The V gene is TRBV5-6, the J gene TRBJ1-2; tentative D call: TRBD1 (6 bases). Germline CDR1 and CDR2: SGHDT and YYEEEE. CDR3 length: 16 residues. The germline V and J ends were trimmed by 0 bases and 2 bases, with 14 bases remaining between them. The CDR3 sequence: CASSLGLWGANYGYTF. CDR3 nucleotides: TGTGCCAGCAGCTTGGGCCTATGGGGGGCGAACTATGGCTACACCTTC.

The rearrangement links TRBV11-3 to TRBJ2-1; D gene unclear. Deletions cut 1 base from V and 4 bases from J, with 5 bases between. Germline assignment: CDR1 SGHNT and CDR2 YENEEA. The CDR3 extends over 13 amino acids. DNA of the CDR3: TGTGCCAGCAGCTTAGGTCCGTACAATGAGCAGTTCTTC. Translating it yields CASSLGPYNEQFF.

V is TRBV13 and J is TRBJ2-1; TRBD2 agrees at 8 bases. Germline trimming cut 1 base from V and 6 bases from J; bases unmatched to any gene: 5. The germline CDR1 and CDR2 sequences are PRHDT and FYEKMQ (reference sequence). The CDR3 loop spans 15 amino acids. CDR3: CASSLAGGLFNEQFF. CDR3 nucleotide sequence: TGTGCCAGCAGCTTAGCGGGAGGGCTATTCAATGAGCAGTTCTTC.

V gene TRBV19 combines with J gene TRBJ2-2; D remains ambiguous. This CDR3 has 13 residues. Germline V gene lookup returns CDR1 LNHDA and CDR2 SQIVND (reference sequence). In nucleotides, the CDR3 is TGTGCTACATGTCCCACGAACACCGGGGAGCTGTTTTTT. Translating it yields CATCPTNTGELFF. The full variable domain, with the rest looked up from reference TRBV19 and TRBJ2-2, is DGGITQSPKYLFRKEGQNVTLSCEQNLNHDAMYWYRQDPGQGLRLIYYSQIVNDFQKGDIAEGYSVSREKKESFPLTVTSAQKNPTAFYLCATCPTNTGELFFGEGSRLTVL.

The chain has TRBV6-6 and TRBJ1-1; D might be TRBD1 (5 bases). The CDR3 spans 14 residues. The germline gives CDR1 MNHNY, CDR2 SVGAGI (reference sequence). V was shortened by 4 bases and J by 0 bases, with 9 bases between the two germline ends. CDR3 nucleotide sequence: TGTGCCAGCAGTTCGGACACGATGAACACTGAAGCTTTCTTT. Protein product: CASSSDTMNTEAFF.

This clone was seen once. V is TRBV19 and J is TRBJ2-5; possibly TRBD2 for D (6 bases). Germline V gene data show CDR1 as LNHDA and CDR2 as SQIVND (reference sequence). With 0 bases removed from V and 5 bases from J, the gap between germline ends came to 13 bases. This CDR3 comprises 15 residues. CDR3 amino acids: CASSIEAGGMETQYF. CDR3 sequence (DNA): TGTGCCAGTAGTATAGAGGCTGGCGGGATGGAGACCCAGTACTTC.

The V gene is TRBV27, the J gene TRBJ2-7; 10 nucleotides line up with TRBD2. Germline V gene data show CDR1 as MNHEY and CDR2 as SMNVEV (reference sequence). The V gene end was trimmed by 6 bases and the J gene end by 4 bases; junction bases not matched to a gene: 6. The CDR3 is made up of 14 amino acids. As DNA, the CDR3 is TGTGCCAGCAGGGCTAGCGGGAGAGGGTACGAGCAGTACTTC. It translates to CASRASGRGYEQYF.

The chain employs TRBV29-1 and TRBJ2-5; no clear D. CDR1 and CDR2 (germline): SQVTM, ANQGSEA. The CDR3 has 14 residues. The CDR3: CSAVTGPFQETQYF. In nucleotides, the CDR3 is TGCAGTGCCGTCACCGGACCCTTCCAAGAGACCCAGTACTTC.

The chain employs TRBV10-3 and TRBJ2-7, with 11 bases lining up with TRBD2. The CDR3 has 15 residues. Germline trimming cut 6 bases from V and 3 bases from J; bases unmatched to any gene: 7. Germline lookup yields CDR1 ENHRY and CDR2 SYGVKD. The CDR3 coding sequence is TGTGCCATCAGCTCCGGGACTAGCGGAATCTACGAGCAGTACTTC. Translating gives CAISSGTSGIYEQYF.

This rearrangement joins TRBV5-1 to TRBJ2-7; 7 bases line up with TRBD1. Unmatched junction bases numbered 8, after V lost 4 bases and J lost 1 base. The V gene's germline CDR1 is SGHRS and CDR2 YFSETQ. This CDR3 contains 15 residues. CDR3: CASSPGTALSYEQYF. CDR3 nucleotides: TGCGCCAGCAGCCCGGGGACAGCCCTTTCCTACGAGCAGTACTTC.

V usage is TRBV28 and J usage is TRBJ2-5, with no clear D. The CDR3 length is 13 residues. V was cut by 3 bases and J by 2 bases, with 7 bases left in between. The germline V gene encodes CDR1 MDHEN and CDR2 SYDVKM. The CDR3 loop reads CASSFSGQETQYF. The CDR3 bases are TGTGCCAGCAGTTTTAGTGGGCAAGAGACCCAGTACTTC.

This chain connects TRBV7-9 to TRBJ1-1; D is undetermined. V lost 1 base and J 3 bases, leaving 9 bases between the germline ends. The germline gives CDR1 SEHNR, CDR2 FQNEAQ (reference sequence). The CDR3 contains 14 residues. Here the CDR3 reads CASSLGGSYTEAFF. DNA for the CDR3: TGTGCCAGCAGCTTAGGGGGTAGTTACACTGAAGCTTTCTTT.

The chain combines TRBV7-2 with TRBJ2-5; 8 nucleotides match TRBD1. Germline CDR1 is SGHTA and CDR2 is FQGNSA. CDR3 length equals 15 residues. V trimming: 5 bases; J trimming: 4 bases; junction bases outside the gene matches: 9. CDR3 in amino acids: CASSPESGGTETQYF. In DNA, the CDR3 is TGTGCCAGCAGCCCCGAGTCAGGGGGCACAGAGACCCAGTACTTC.

The V call is TRBV10-1, the J call TRBJ2-7; TRBD2 is a possible D gene (5 bases). There are 14 residues in the CDR3. CDR1 is WNHNN, CDR2 SYGVQD, per germline (reference sequence). V shed 2 bases and J shed 3 bases, with 11 bases lying between them. CDR3 in DNA: TGCGCCAGCAGTGAGAGTAGCGTGAGCTACGAGCAGTACTTC. Protein: CASSESSVSYEQYF.

The V and J genes are TRBV7-2 and TRBJ1-2; 7 nucleotides line up with TRBD1. The germline gives CDR1 SGHTA, CDR2 FQGNSA. The CDR3 extends over 15 amino acids. The trim removed 4 bases at V and 4 bases at J, leaving 9 bases unmatched. DNA of the CDR3: TGTGCCAGCAGCTCGGGACAGCCCGAACTCTATGGCTACACCTTC. Protein: CASSSGQPELYGYTF.